A single sample gave rise to the 24 T cell receptor beta chains below, sequenced in a study of control samples from healthy donors and cancer patients. Sequencing was performed with immunoSEQ multiplex PCR; in TCRdb, only in-frame clones are kept and a portion is missing. In the table there are around 75,000 clones, about 87% of which are singletons. Material for sequencing was blood. These receptor sequences come from a man over 45 in good health.

V is TRBV13 and J is TRBJ2-7; 9 bases fit TRBD2. After removal of 4 bases from V and 3 bases from J, the junction contained 7 bases not matched to a gene. CDR1 and CDR2 (germline): PRHDT, FYEKMQ (reference sequence). CDR3 length: 15 residues. CDR3 nucleotides: TGTGCCAGCAGCTCGCTAGCGGGACAAAACTACGAGCAGTACTTC. Protein sequence: CASSSLAGQNYEQYF.

The genes are TRBV4-2 and TRBJ1-6, with TRBD1 matching over 8 bases. Germline V gives CDR1 LGHNA, CDR2 YNFKEQ. Trimming at V came to 1 base and at J to 10 bases, leaving 6 bases not matched to a gene. The CDR3 runs to 15 residues. The CDR3 loop is CASSQVSDRGSPLHF. Here the CDR3 DNA reads TGTGCCAGCAGCCAAGTATCAGACAGGGGATCACCCCTCCACTTT.

The chain has TRBV6-5 and TRBJ2-7; D may be TRBD1 (6 bases). Germline-derived CDR1 and CDR2 are MNHEY and SVGAGI. Trimming cost V 5 bases and J 5 bases, with 13 bases left between them. The CDR3 extends over 13 amino acids. The CDR3 is CASSPWTAHEQYF. CDR3 nucleotides: TGTGCCAGCAGTCCGTGGACAGCCCACGAGCAGTACTTC.

The CDR3 is CACGTDYGYTF. CDR3 nucleotides: TGTGCCTGTGGGACAGACTATGGCTACACCTTC. The chain uses TRBV30 and TRBJ1-2; 7 nucleotides match TRBD1. Germline lookup yields CDR1 GTSNPN and CDR2 SVGIG (reference sequence). The CDR3 extends over 11 amino acids. With 6 bases clipped from V and 3 bases from J, the junction kept 1 base outside the gene matches.

The V and J genes are TRBV14 and TRBJ2-5, with 9 bases aligning to TRBD1. Germline V lookup: CDR1 SGHDN, CDR2 FVKESK. After removal of 0 bases from V and 5 bases from J, the junction contained 22 bases not matched to a gene. The CDR3 spans 21 residues. This chain's CDR3 is CASSQDRSLRDRETGMETQYF. The DNA for the CDR3 is TGTGCCAGCAGCCAAGATAGATCTCTGCGGGACAGGGAAACTGGCATGGAGACCCAGTACTTC.

The chain joins TRBV5-4 to TRBJ2-6; D might be TRBD1 or TRBD2, each matching 5 bases. The CDR3 contains 20 residues. Germline V CDR1 and CDR2: SGHNT, YYREEE (reference sequence). Trimming removed 0 bases at V and 0 bases at J, with 19 bases between. The CDR3 DNA sequence: TGTGCCAGCAGCTTGGCAAAGTCTTTGGGACCATCCTCTGGGGCCAACGTCCTGACTTTC. This codes for CASSLAKSLGPSSGANVLTF. Full variable domain (remainder filled in from reference TRBV5-4 and TRBJ2-6): ETGVTQSPTHLIKTRGQQVTLRCSSQSGHNTVSWYQQALGQGPQFIFQYYREEENGRGNFPPRFSGLQFPNYSSELNVNALELDDSALYLCASSLAKSLGPSSGANVLTFGAGSRLTVL.

CDR3 amino acids: CASRGDRDRAGELFF. The DNA of the CDR3 is TGTGCCAGCAGGGGAGACAGGGATAGGGCCGGGGAGCTGTTTTTT. This chain uses TRBV28 with TRBJ2-2; 7 positions agree with TRBD1. The V segment lost 6 bases and the J segment 6 bases; nucleotides outside the gene matches: 10. The CDR3 is 15 amino acids. Germline V gene sequence: CDR1 MDHEN, CDR2 SYDVKM.

The chain employs TRBV6-6 and TRBJ2-7; no definite D call. The ends were cut back, 0 bases at V and 5 bases at J, with 11 bases in the middle. Germline V CDR1 and CDR2: MNHNY, SVGAGI (reference sequence). The length of the CDR3 is 14 residues. The CDR3 bases are TGTGCCAGCAGTTACTCGATCGCGGCCAACGAGCAGTACTTC. Amino acid sequence: CASSYSIAANEQYF.

A few counts support this clone. V is TRBV25-1 and J is TRBJ2-3, with 9 bases fitting TRBD2. Germline V gene lookup returns CDR1 MGHDK and CDR2 SYGVNS. This CDR3 has 16 residues. Germline trimming cut 1 base from V and 8 bases from J; bases unmatched to any gene: 10. The CDR3 bases are TGTGCCAGCAGTGAATCACGCGGCGGCGGGAGGGGTACGCAGTATTTT. Translation gives CASSESRGGGRGTQYF.

The genes are TRBV5-5 and TRBJ1-1; D unclear. Germline V gene lookup returns CDR1 SGHKS and CDR2 YYEKEE (reference sequence). This CDR3 comprises 10 residues. Trimming stripped 4 bases from V and 14 bases from J, with 12 bases between. CDR3 bases: TGTGCCAGCAGCCAGGAAACCTGGTTCTTT. It specifies CASSQETWFF.

V gene TRBV14 combines with J gene TRBJ1-2; D is unresolved. V was trimmed by 4 bases and J by 2 bases, leaving 8 bases between them. Per germline, CDR1 SGHDN and CDR2 FVKESK. CDR3 length equals 13 residues. The CDR3 loop is CASSREENYGYTF. The CDR3 DNA is TGTGCCAGCAGCCGAGAGGAGAACTATGGCTACACCTTC.

The count of this clone is one. V and J are TRBV7-9 and TRBJ1-5, with a weak D call TRBD1 (5 bases). In germline, CDR1 is SEHNR, CDR2 FQNEAQ (reference sequence). The V and J ends lost 2 bases and 4 bases respectively, with 12 bases between them. The CDR3 extends over 15 amino acids. The CDR3 region is CASSLSSGINQPQHF. The CDR3 region has the DNA TGTGCCAGCAGCTTATCATCAGGGATAAATCAGCCCCAGCATTTT.

V is TRBV4-2 and J is TRBJ2-1, with 7 positions matching TRBD1. Germline assignment: CDR1 LGHNA and CDR2 YNFKEQ. This CDR3 is 15 amino acids long. Trimming removed 4 bases from V and 5 bases from J; junction bases left unmatched: 8. The DNA for the CDR3 is TGTGCCAGCAGCCTCCGGGACAGCGATAACAATGAGCAGTTCTTC. It encodes CASSLRDSDNNEQFF.

The chain uses TRBV27 and TRBJ1-1; D is uncertain. In germline, CDR1 is MNHEY, CDR2 SMNVEV (reference sequence). Trimming cost V 5 bases and J 4 bases, with 17 bases left between them. The CDR3 contains 15 residues. This CDR3 is CASSLRGPVGTEAFF. As DNA, the CDR3 is TGTGCCAGCAGTCTCAGAGGGCCCGTAGGCACTGAAGCTTTCTTT.

The chain carries TRBV4-1 and TRBJ1-2; 7 bases align to TRBD1. Germline CDR1 MGHRA, CDR2 YSYEKL. The trim removed 7 bases at V and 5 bases at J, leaving 10 bases unmatched. The CDR3 loop spans 14 amino acids. CDR3 in amino acids: CASTNAGGRYGYTF. The CDR3 nucleotides are TGCGCCAGCACCAACGCAGGGGGAAGGTATGGCTACACCTTC.

This clone showed up just a few times. The same CDR3 can be traced to other DNA sequences in this sample. J is TRBJ1-2 and V is TRBV9; perhaps TRBD1 as D (6 bases). Trimming pared 0 bases from V and 7 bases from J, leaving 10 bases between. Germline V gene data show CDR1 as SGDLS and CDR2 as YYNGEE. This CDR3 is built from 13 residues. As DNA, the CDR3 is TGTGCCAGCAGCGTAGAGGGGGTAGGTGGCTACACCTTC. Its protein is CASSVEGVGGYTF.

The rearrangement links TRBV24-1 to TRBJ2-1; 9 bases align to TRBD1. Losses at the gene ends were 5 bases for V and 0 bases for J; bases not matched to a gene: 4. The CDR3 is 16 amino acids. Looked up from germline, CDR1 is KGHDR and CDR2 is SFDVKD. The CDR3: CATSGLGQGSYNEQFF. CDR3 bases: TGTGCCACCAGTGGATTGGGACAGGGCTCCTACAATGAGCAGTTCTTC.

This clone was seen a single time. The chain combines TRBV5-1 with TRBJ2-4; D is undetermined. The CDR3 covers 13 residues. V lost 1 base and J lost 7, with 9 bases in between. Per germline, CDR1 SGHRS and CDR2 YFSETQ. CDR3 nucleotides: TGCGCCAGCAGCTTGTCGTGGTCCAACATTCAGTACTTC. Amino acid sequence: CASSLSWSNIQYF.

The chain combines TRBV29-1 with TRBJ2-1; D is ambiguous. The CDR3 consists of 13 residues. V lost 6 bases and J lost 9, with 18 bases in between. The germline CDR1 and CDR2 sequences are SQVTM and ANQGSEA. The CDR3 coding sequence is TGCAGCGTCAATCATCCCCGTCAGGCTGAGCAGTTCTTC. This codes for CSVNHPRQAEQFF.

V and J are TRBV25-1 and TRBJ1-5, with D possibly being TRBD1 (6 bases). The CDR3 loop spans 14 amino acids. V was clipped by 3 bases and J by 5 bases, with 11 bases between them. Per the germline V gene, CDR1 is MGHDK and CDR2 is SYGVNS. The CDR3 DNA reads TGTGCCAGCAGTGATCAGGACAGTGATCAGCCCCAGCATTTT. Translating gives CASSDQDSDQPQHF.

The genes are TRBV7-2 and TRBJ2-3, with 16 nucleotides matching TRBD2. J was trimmed by 1 base and V by 6 bases; bases with no gene match: 7. CDR3 size: 18 residues. The germline CDR1 and CDR2 sequences are SGHTA and FQGNSA. In DNA form, the CDR3 reads TGTGCCAGCAGGAAGGGACTAGCGGGGGGGCTTGGCACAGATACGCAGTATTTT. Amino acid sequence: CASRKGLAGGLGTDTQYF. Full variable domain (rest looked up from reference TRBV7-2 and TRBJ2-3): GAGVSQSPSNKVTEKGKDVELRCDPISGHTALYWYRQSLGQGLEFLIYFQGNSAPDKSGLPSDRFSAERTGGSVSTLTIQRTQQEDSAVYLCASRKGLAGGLGTDTQYFGPGTRLTVL.

The chain employs TRBV5-4 and TRBJ1-6, with D perhaps matching TRBD1 (6 bases). The CDR3 is made up of 16 amino acids. CDR1 and CDR2 from the germline V gene are SGHNT and YYREEE (reference sequence). Trimming cost V 2 bases and J 7 bases, with 16 bases left between them. The CDR3 DNA reads TGTGCCAGCAGCTTAGAGTTGGGGGCGAGGAATTCACCCCTCCACTTT. Its protein is CASSLELGARNSPLHF.

This clone was picked up a small number of times. The DNA is omitted, as the CDR3 cannot be located on it reliably, and the CDR3 follows TCRdb's listing. The rearrangement links TRBV20-1 to TRBJ2-7; the D call of TRBD2 is as the table states it, not checked on the DNA. Inclusive of both ends, the CDR3 amounts to 18 amino acids. Per germline, CDR1 DFQATT and CDR2 SNEGSKA (reference sequence). CDR3 region: CSACVRVVGLGIGMEEYF.

V and J are TRBV5-5 and TRBJ2-2; 13 bases are shared with TRBD2. Germline V gives CDR1 SGHKS, CDR2 YYEKEE (reference sequence). This CDR3 contains 16 residues. The ends lost 6 bases at V and 1 base at J; junction bases unmatched: 3. This chain's CDR3 is CASIGTSGMNTGELFF. CDR3 sequence (DNA): TGTGCCAGCATAGGGACTAGCGGGATGAACACCGGGGAGCTGTTTTTT.